A single sample is the source of the 27 T cell receptor beta chains below, sequenced in a study of CD8 T cells in Susac syndrome. Random hexamers were used to reverse transcribe 0.5 to 1 ug of RNA. MiXCR, applied by TCRdb to the immunoSEQ multiplex PCR reads, yields one record per CDR3 protein. The table includes 150,000 to 200,000 distinct CDR3 sequences, over 85% detected once. What was sequenced was CD4+ T cells from PBMCs. Every receptor here comes from a human donor in good health.

The V call is TRBV10-3, the J call TRBJ2-1; a possible D gene is TRBD1 (6 bases). With 3 bases removed from V and 3 bases from J, the gap between germline ends came to 21 bases. CDR1 and CDR2 (germline): ENHRY, SYGVKD. The CDR3 contains 18 residues. CDR3: CAISESSRTRGIYNEQFF. The CDR3 nucleotides are TGTGCCATCAGTGAATCTTCCAGGACAAGGGGGATCTACAATGAGCAGTTCTTC.

This sequence joins TRBV5-8 and TRBJ1-5, with 8 bases fitting TRBD1. The CDR3 totals 15 residues. CDR1 is SGHTS, CDR2 YDEGEE, per germline. Unmatched junction bases numbered 7, after V lost 4 bases and J lost 4 bases. The CDR3 coding sequence is TGTGCCAGCAGCCCGGGACAGGTGAGGAATCAGCCCCAGCATTTT. Translation: CASSPGQVRNQPQHF.

V gene TRBV20-1 combines with J gene TRBJ1-2; no clear D. V lost 1 base and J 1 base, leaving 13 bases between the germline ends. CDR1 DFQATT and CDR2 SNEGSKA come from the germline V gene (reference sequence). The CDR3 runs 15 residues. The CDR3, as DNA: TGCAGTGCTAGAGCCCGAGGGTATTTTAACTATGGCTACACCTTC. This codes for CSARARGYFNYGYTF.

For the CDR3, the DNA is TGTGCCAGCAGCTTGGAGTCTTCCTTCTTCTATGGCTACACCTTC. Amino acid sequence: CASSLESSFFYGYTF. The chain joins TRBV5-4 to TRBJ1-2; no definite D call. V shed 0 bases and J shed 4 bases, with 13 bases lying between them. The CDR3 covers 15 residues. Germline assignment: CDR1 SGHNT and CDR2 YYREEE (reference sequence). Full variable domain (rest looked up from reference TRBV5-4 and TRBJ1-2): ETGVTQSPTHLIKTRGQQVTLRCSSQSGHNTVSWYQQALGQGPQFIFQYYREEENGRGNFPPRFSGLQFPNYSSELNVNALELDDSALYLCASSLESSFFYGYTFGSGTRLTVV.

This sequence joins TRBV5-1 and TRBJ2-4, with 8 bases lining up with TRBD1. CDR3 length: 18 amino acids. Germline V lookup: CDR1 SGHRS, CDR2 YFSETQ. V shed 4 bases and J 9 bases; nucleotides not matched to a gene: 21. CDR3 DNA: TGCGCCAGCAGCCCTCCACCGGGACAGGCAGATTTAAGGCGCATTCAGTACTTC. Translation: CASSPPPGQADLRRIQYF.

CDR3 bases: TGCGCCAGCAGCTTGGGTGCAGGGGCCCCCCAAGAGCAGTACTTC. Translating it yields CASSLGAGAPQEQYF. The chain carries TRBV5-1 and TRBJ2-7; D possibly corresponds to TRBD1 (6 bases). Germline assignment: CDR1 SGHRS and CDR2 YFSETQ. This CDR3 contains 15 residues. V lost 0 bases to trimming and J lost 7 bases, with 17 bases between them.

The chain carries TRBV6-1 and TRBJ1-1; TRBD1 is a possible D gene (5 bases). Looked up from germline, CDR1 is MNHNS and CDR2 is SASEGT. Deletions cut 3 bases from V and 5 bases from J, with 10 bases between. The CDR3 has 13 amino acids. The CDR3 protein is CASSDQGGTEAFF. Here the CDR3 DNA reads TGTGCCAGCAGTGACCAGGGAGGTACTGAAGCTTTCTTT.

The V and J genes are TRBV29-1 and TRBJ2-5, with D tentatively TRBD1 (6 bases). Germline V gene sequence: CDR1 SQVTM, CDR2 ANQGSEA. The CDR3 covers 15 residues. With 5 bases removed from V and 2 bases from J, the gap between germline ends came to 18 bases. The CDR3 DNA follows: TGCAGCGTTTATTGGTGGGGGCCGCTACAAGAGACCCAGTACTTC. Translating gives CSVYWWGPLQETQYF.

V is TRBV6-5 and J is TRBJ1-1; D may be TRBD1 (6 bases). This CDR3 is 12 amino acids long. Germline values: CDR1 MNHEY, CDR2 SVGAGI. Trimming took off 10 bases at V and 4 bases at J, with 13 bases between the two ends. Written as DNA, the CDR3 is TGTGCCACCCTTCGGGGGGCCACTGAAGCTTTCTTT. It specifies CATLRGATEAFF.

Here the CDR3 reads CASSYLTSGSQPQHF. The CDR3 DNA reads as TGTGCCAGCAGTTACCTAACGTCGGGGTCCCAGCCCCAGCATTTT. The chain uses TRBV6-5 and TRBJ1-5; D gene uncertain. CDR1 and CDR2 (germline): MNHEY, SVGAGI. Trimming pared 2 bases from V and 7 bases from J, leaving 15 bases between. This CDR3 is 15 amino acids long.

The chain links TRBV3-1 to TRBJ1-2; no firm D call. CDR1 is LGHDT, CDR2 YNNKEL, per germline (reference sequence). Trimming stripped 1 base from V and 8 bases from J, with 14 bases between. The CDR3 loop spans 14 amino acids. CDR3 protein: CASSQVPTSKGYTF. CDR3 bases: TGTGCCAGCAGCCAAGTGCCGACCTCGAAAGGCTACACCTTC.

The CDR3 is CASSPRTGGINYGYTF. Written as DNA, the CDR3 is TGTGCCAGCAGCCCGAGGACAGGGGGGATTAACTATGGCTACACCTTC. This chain links TRBV3-1 with TRBJ1-2; 10 nucleotides match TRBD1. Germline values: CDR1 LGHDT, CDR2 YNNKEL (reference sequence). This CDR3 is built from 16 residues. The junction had 6 bases not matched to a gene; V was cut back by 4 bases and J by 1 base.

The chain links TRBV10-2 to TRBJ2-3; D gene ambiguous. V was shortened by 7 bases and J by 6 bases, with 11 bases between the two germline ends. The CDR3 is made up of 12 amino acids. Per germline, CDR1 WSHSY and CDR2 SAAADI. CDR3: CASKKTSDTQYF. In nucleotides, the CDR3 is TGCGCCAGCAAGAAGACCAGCGATACGCAGTATTTT.

V usage is TRBV9 and J usage is TRBJ2-5, with D possibly being TRBD2 (5 bases). The CDR3 covers 15 residues. CDR1 and CDR2 from the germline V gene are SGDLS and YYNGEE. Between the trimmed V and J ends, which lost 0 bases and 5 bases, there was a span of 14 bases. In DNA form, the CDR3 reads TGTGCCAGCAGCGTAGGGGTTAGCGATCAGGAGACCCAGTACTTC. Translating it yields CASSVGVSDQETQYF.

V gene TRBV2 combines with J gene TRBJ1-4, with D uncertain. This CDR3 is built from 13 residues. V dropped 7 bases and J dropped 5 bases, with 11 bases sitting between them. Germline V gene data show CDR1 as SNHLY and CDR2 as FYNNEI. CDR3 amino acids: CASNSYFNEKLFF. DNA of the CDR3: TGTGCCAGCAACTCCTACTTCAATGAAAAACTGTTTTTT.

The chain combines TRBV7-2 with TRBJ1-6, with a possible D match to TRBD1 (6 bases). V lost 7 bases, J lost 6 bases, and 16 bases lay in between. The CDR3 has 15 amino acids. CDR1 and CDR2 (germline): SGHTA, FQGNSA. CDR3 sequence: CASTLTGIPNSPLHF. The CDR3 DNA reads as TGTGCCAGCACCCTTACAGGGATTCCTAATTCACCCCTCCACTTT.

This clonotype was recorded once. J is TRBJ1-2 and V is TRBV7-6, with 12 bases matching TRBD1. Trimming cost V 5 bases and J 7 bases; bases outside gene matches: 11. Germline lookup yields CDR1 SGHVS and CDR2 FNYEAQ. This CDR3 has 16 amino acids. The CDR3 protein is CASSEPGQGAGGGYTF. The CDR3, as DNA: TGTGCCAGCAGCGAACCGGGACAGGGGGCAGGAGGTGGCTACACCTTC.

The chain uses TRBV24-1 and TRBJ2-7, with TRBD2 as a possible D gene (6 bases). V gave up 3 bases and J gave up 7 bases, with 12 bases separating them. CDR1 KGHDR and CDR2 SFDVKD come from the germline V gene. The CDR3 contains 13 residues. The CDR3 nucleotides are TGTGCCACCAGTGATGTCGGGGGACGAGAGCAGTACTTC. It is translated as CATSDVGGREQYF.

The V call is TRBV7-6, the J call TRBJ2-5; possibly TRBD1 for D (5 bases). Germline V CDR1 and CDR2: SGHVS, FNYEAQ. V shed 1 base and J shed 4 bases, with 13 bases lying between them. The length of the CDR3 is 15 residues. In DNA, the CDR3 is TGTGCCAGCAGCTTAGTCTTGGGGCAGGGAGAGACCCAGTACTTC. This encodes CASSLVLGQGETQYF.

The rearrangement uses TRBV5-1 and TRBJ2-1; D is unclear. CDR3 length equals 18 residues. Germline CDR1 SGHRS, CDR2 YFSETQ. With 7 bases removed from V and 2 bases from J, the gap between germline ends came to 25 bases. The CDR3, as DNA: TGCGCCAGCGCGCCCCAACCCGTCGCAGTCTCCCCCTACAATGAGCAGTTCTTC. Protein product: CASAPQPVAVSPYNEQFF.

The chain recombines TRBV20-1 with TRBJ2-7, with D perhaps matching TRBD1 or TRBD2 (5 bases each). V was clipped by 3 bases and J by 3 bases, with 15 bases between them. This CDR3 is built from 14 residues. Germline V gene lookup returns CDR1 DFQATT and CDR2 SNEGSKA (reference sequence). The CDR3 is CSASRGAHYYEQYF. The CDR3 nucleotides read TGCAGTGCTAGTCGGGGCGCACATTACTACGAGCAGTACTTC.

This chain links TRBV23-1 with TRBJ2-7; tentative D call: TRBD1 (7 bases). TRBV23-1 is assigned to the ORF class and has an uncertain function. The CDR3 has 16 amino acids. The V end lost 9 bases, the J end lost 2 bases, and 23 bases lay between the germline ends. The CDR3 here is CARQGMRGILPYEQYF. CDR3 nucleotide sequence: TGCGCCAGACAGGGGATGCGGGGCATTCTACCCTACGAGCAGTACTTC.

The chain combines TRBV30 with TRBJ2-3, with 7 bases identical to TRBD1. V shed 4 bases and J 3 bases; nucleotides not matched to a gene: 7. This CDR3 comprises 14 residues. From germline, CDR1 is GTSNPN and CDR2 SVGIG (reference sequence). DNA for the CDR3: TGTGCCTGGATACAGGGGCGCGAAACAGATACGCAGTATTTT. It codes for CAWIQGRETDTQYF. The whole variable domain, remainder taken from reference TRBV30 and TRBJ2-3, is SQTIHQWPATLVQPVGSPLSLECTVEGTSNPNLYWYRQAAGRGLQLLFYSVGIGQISSEVPQNLSASRPQDRQFILSSKKLLLSDSGFYLCAWIQGRETDTQYFGPGTRLTVL.

The chain is built from TRBV5-1 and TRBJ2-7, with D unresolved. V lost 3 bases and J lost 7, with 14 bases in between. Germline CDR1 SGHRS, CDR2 YFSETQ. This CDR3 is 13 amino acids long. The chain's CDR3 is CASSYRLGGEQYF. DNA of the CDR3: TGCGCCAGCAGCTACCGTCTGGGTGGTGAGCAGTACTTC.

The chain carries TRBV30 and TRBJ1-6; TRBD1 might be the D (6 bases). CDR3 length equals 16 residues. Germline CDR1 and CDR2: GTSNPN and SVGIG (reference sequence). Trimming took 2 bases from V and 6 from J, leaving 17 bases between them. The chain's CDR3 is CAWSLRGARINSPLHF. CDR3 nucleotide sequence: TGTGCCTGGAGTCTTAGGGGGGCCAGGATTAATTCACCCCTCCACTTT.

Concerning this clonotype itself: The junction differs from germline at one of its ends, possibly a read error. The chain employs TRBV9 and TRBJ2-3; 8 bases are shared with TRBD2. There are 14 residues in the CDR3. Germline V gene lookup returns CDR1 SGDLS and CDR2 YYNGEE. In nucleotides, the CDR3 is TGTGCCAGCAGCCCGAGGACTAGCCCAGAGACGCAGTATTTT. Translating it yields CASSPRTSPETQYF.

The chain joins TRBV12-3 or TRBV12-4 to TRBJ1-3; D is ambiguous. The CDR3 runs to 12 residues. Trimming shortened V by 11 bases and J by 4 bases, and 12 bases separated the two germline ends. CDR3 residues: CAGPGYGNTIYF. The DNA for the CDR3 is TGTGCCGGGCCGGGGTACGGAAACACCATATATTTT.